The 19 T cell receptor beta chains presented below share a single source sample, sequenced in a study of post-analysis software for immune sequencing data. Study conclusions and caveats: A handful of TRBV segments were significantly more frequent in patients than in controls. TRBV5-6, TRBV5-1 and TRBV20-1 were among these segments.

Sequencing libraries made from TCR beta cDNA carried unique molecular identifiers. TCRdb fed the PCR reads into MiXCR, producing one record per CDR3 protein. The sample contains roughly 580,000 distinct CDR3 sequences, roughly 47% of which appear only once. Their specific antigens are unknown. Sequencing was done on a sample of blood. These receptors all come from a girl aged 5 to 17 with multiple sclerosis.

This clonotype was found a few times. The chain is built from TRBV3-1 and TRBJ2-5; 13 nucleotides match TRBD2. The CDR3 spans 20 residues. Germline CDR1 reads LGHDT; CDR2 reads YNNKEL (reference sequence). After removal of 1 base from V and 1 base from J, the junction contained 12 bases not matched to a gene. The CDR3 DNA reads as TGTGCCAGCAGCCAAGGTCTCCCCCGACTAGCGGGGGGTTTCCAAGAGACCCAGTACTTC. It translates to CASSQGLPRLAGGFQETQYF.

This clonotype was counted only a few times. The chain links TRBV29-1 to TRBJ2-5; 10 bases fit TRBD2. The CDR3 runs 13 residues. CDR1 and CDR2 from the germline V gene are SQVTM and ANQGSEA. After removal of 7 bases from V and 11 bases from J, the junction contained 13 bases not matched to a gene. The CDR3 region has the DNA TGCAGCGCCGGGACTAGCGACTACAATGAGCAGTACTTC. Translation gives CSAGTSDYNEQYF.

The V call is TRBV29-1, the J call TRBJ1-1; D is undetermined. The V gene lost 2 bases and the J gene lost 1 base, with 14 bases spanning the gap. Looked up from germline, CDR1 is SQVTM and CDR2 is ANQGSEA. The CDR3 spans 15 residues. The CDR3 nucleotides read TGCAGCGTTGAATCTAGGGCTGCCCAGAACACTGAAGCTTTCTTT. Translating gives CSVESRAAQNTEAFF.

The rearrangement joins TRBV29-1 to TRBJ2-7; 7 bases are a match to TRBD2. This CDR3 region has 15 residues. With V trimmed by 3 bases and J by 0 bases, 8 bases remained unmatched. Germline lookup yields CDR1 SQVTM and CDR2 ANQGSEA. The CDR3 DNA follows: TGCAGCGTTGAGCTTCGGCGGGAGAGCTCCTACGAGCAGTACTTC. Translating gives CSVELRRESSYEQYF.

The rearrangement joins TRBV7-3 to TRBJ2-1, with D tentatively TRBD1 or TRBD2 (5 bases each). Trimming cost V 2 bases and J 6 bases, with 14 bases left between them. Germline values: CDR1 SGHTA, CDR2 FQGTGA. This CDR3 region has 15 residues. CDR3 amino acids: CASSLDSGNINEQFF. The DNA for the CDR3 is TGTGCCAGCAGCTTAGACAGCGGAAATATCAATGAGCAGTTCTTC.

This clonotype has a handful of counts. CDR3 sequence: CASSFGATEAFF. CDR3 DNA: TGTGCCAGCAGCTTTGGGGCCACTGAAGCTTTCTTT. The chain combines TRBV7-9 with TRBJ1-1; tentatively, D is TRBD1 (5 bases). Germline V CDR1 and CDR2: SEHNR, FQNEAQ (reference sequence). Trimming removed 3 bases from V and 4 bases from J, with 6 bases in between. There are 12 residues in the CDR3.

This clonotype was picked up a small number of times. This chain connects TRBV7-2 to TRBJ2-4; 10 bases are a match to TRBD1. CDR1 is SGHTA and CDR2 is FQGNSA in the germline V gene. V lost 4 bases, J lost 0 bases, and 3 bases stayed unmatched. The CDR3 length is 16 residues. CDR3 protein: CASSSTGGLAKNIQYF. The DNA for the CDR3 is TGTGCCAGCAGCTCGACAGGGGGCTTAGCCAAAAACATTCAGTACTTC.

The rearrangement links TRBV5-6 to TRBJ2-3; 12 bases fit TRBD1. Germline values: CDR1 SGHDT, CDR2 YYEEEE. The CDR3 is 17 amino acids. After removal of 5 bases from V and 6 bases from J, the junction contained 13 bases not matched to a gene. The CDR3 is CASSTPGGTGGWDTQYF. CDR3 sequence (DNA): TGTGCCAGCAGTACCCCGGGTGGGACAGGGGGCTGGGATACGCAGTATTTT.

This chain links TRBV24-1 with TRBJ2-1; D is perhaps TRBD1 (6 bases). Germline V gene sequence: CDR1 KGHDR, CDR2 SFDVKD. This CDR3 spans 18 amino acids. Trimming took 0 bases from V and 3 from J, leaving 17 bases between them. The CDR3 sequence is CATSDLRWGQSFYNEQFF. CDR3 bases: TGTGCCACCAGTGATTTGCGATGGGGGCAGTCCTTCTACAATGAGCAGTTCTTC.

This clonotype was picked up a small number of times. The chain has TRBV5-1 and TRBJ2-5; perhaps TRBD2 as D (6 bases). The CDR3 sequence is 16 residues long. Germline lookup yields CDR1 SGHRS and CDR2 YFSETQ. V dropped 0 bases and J dropped 0 bases, with 12 bases sitting between them. CDR3 sequence reads: CASSLGGLWYQETQYF. CDR3 bases: TGCGCCAGCAGCTTGGGGGGACTTTGGTACCAAGAGACCCAGTACTTC.

This clonotype appeared a single time. This rearrangement joins TRBV12-3 or TRBV12-4 to TRBJ1-6; no firm D call. The CDR3 contains 15 residues. Trimming stripped 5 bases from V and 7 bases from J, with 15 bases between. CDR3 loop: CASSVSGQTNSPLHF. In DNA, the CDR3 is TGTGCCAGCAGTGTATCGGGCCAGACCAATTCACCCCTCCACTTT.

V and J are TRBV2 and TRBJ2-4; no reliable D call. TRBJ2-7 matches the DNA end more closely, so the J call is doubtful. Germline CDR1 and CDR2: SNHLY and FYNNEI. The CDR3 consists of 15 residues. Here the CDR3 reads CASSEAAAETYEQYF. The CDR3 coding sequence is TGTGCCAGCAGTGAAGCAGCAGCCGAAACCTACGAGCAGTACTTC.

V and J are TRBV7-8 and TRBJ1-5, with D possibly being TRBD1 (5 bases). The CDR3 extends over 16 amino acids. Germline-derived CDR1 and CDR2 are SGHVS and FQNEAQ. The V end lost 4 bases, the J end lost 4 bases, and 17 bases lay between the germline ends. CDR3 residues: CASSSLNREGNQPQHF. In DNA, the CDR3 is TGTGCCAGCAGCTCCCTCAATCGGGAGGGGAATCAGCCCCAGCATTTT. Looking up the rest from reference TRBV7-8 and TRBJ1-5 gives the full variable domain: GAGVSQSPRYKVAKRGQDVALRCDPISGHVSLFWYQQALGQGPEFLTYFQNEAQLDKSGLPSDRFFAERPEGSVSTLKIQRTQQEDSAVYLCASSSLNREGNQPQHFGDGTRLSIL.

J is TRBJ2-2 and V is TRBV3-1, with D hard to call. V shed 2 bases and J shed 3 bases, with 10 bases lying between them. The CDR3 covers 15 residues. Germline V lookup: CDR1 LGHDT, CDR2 YNNKEL (reference sequence). The CDR3 region has the DNA TGTGCCAGCAGCCAATCGCTATCCTACACCGGGGAGCTGTTTTTT. This sequence encodes CASSQSLSYTGELFF.

This rearrangement joins TRBV3-1 to TRBJ2-4; 10 bases map to TRBD1. The CDR3 is 11 residues long. Germline values: CDR1 LGHDT, CDR2 YNNKEL (reference sequence). Losses at the gene ends were 8 bases for V and 15 bases for J; bases not matched to a gene: 7. The chain's CDR3 is CASRDRGFPYF. The DNA for the CDR3 is TGTGCCAGCCGGGACAGGGGTTTTCCGTACTTC.

Many counts were recorded for this clonotype. The gene calls are TRBV5-1 and TRBJ2-7; either TRBD1 or TRBD2 may fit D (6 bases each). Germline V gene data show CDR1 as SGHRS and CDR2 as YFSETQ. V lost 0 bases to trimming and J lost 3 bases, with 10 bases between them. This CDR3 has 14 amino acids. The chain's CDR3 is CASSLGGGGYEQYF. DNA of the CDR3: TGCGCCAGCAGCTTGGGAGGAGGGGGCTACGAGCAGTACTTC. Combining the CDR3 with reference TRBV5-1 and TRBJ2-7 gives the whole variable domain KAGVTQTPRYLIKTRGQQVTLSCSPISGHRSVSWYQQTPGQGLQFLFEYFSETQRNKGNFPGRFSGRQFSNSRSEMNVSTLELGDSALYLCASSLGGGGYEQYFGPGTRLTVT.

J is TRBJ2-1 and V is TRBV6-1; 7 positions match TRBD1. Per germline, CDR1 MNHNS and CDR2 SASEGT. The CDR3 is 15 residues long. The junction had 11 bases not matched to a gene; V was cut back by 8 bases and J by 4 bases. The chain's CDR3 is CASLPTGMIYNEQFF. Here the CDR3 DNA reads TGTGCCAGCTTACCGACAGGGATGATTTACAATGAGCAGTTCTTC.

The chain couples TRBV6-4 to TRBJ2-3; D is unclear. Trimming removed 8 bases at V and 4 bases at J, with 7 bases between. The CDR3 has 11 residues. The V gene's germline CDR1 is MRHNA and CDR2 SNTAGT. The CDR3 bases are TGTGCCAGCGACCCTCCAGATACGCAGTATTTT. Its protein is CASDPPDTQYF.

The V and J genes are TRBV12-3 or TRBV12-4 and TRBJ2-7; 9 positions match TRBD2. This CDR3 spans 15 amino acids. The ends lost 6 bases at V and 3 bases at J; junction bases unmatched: 9. DNA for the CDR3: TGTGCCAGCAGGACCGGGCGGGAGGGAAGCTACGAGCAGTACTTC. This codes for CASRTGREGSYEQYF.